The TCR beta chain described here comes from a study of blood T cell repertoires in COVID-19. Study-wide background: Italy, Spain and the United States were the sources of the convalescent and acute COVID-19 samples. Sources were T cells, B-cell-depleted T cells, or PBMCs; the material itself was cDNA or gDNA.

Assignments of participants to cohorts depended upon their own reported clinical history. This CDR3 spans 14 amino acids. Germline V lookup: CDR1 SGDLS, CDR2 YYNGEE. V dropped 0 bases and J dropped 6; count of bases not matched to a gene: 4. Original methodology: Researchers report that nucleated cell counts were estimated from reference gene primer amplification. Method: immunoSEQ multiplex PCR; TCRdb's copy keeps in-frame clones and lacks some. The V and J calls and clone size are taken from that table; D and trimming were inferred from the DNA. The table records approximately 230,000 clones, approximately 90% of them present only once.

Sequenced input: PBMCs or T cells enriched from blood (not recorded which). The sequence came from a woman under 40 with acute COVID-19. The chain is built from TRBV9 and TRBJ2-7; TRBD2 agrees at 9 bases. This CDR3 reads CASSVGTSASEQYF. CDR3 in DNA: TGTGCCAGCAGCGTAGGGACTAGCGCTAGCGAGCAGTACTTC. Full variable domain (remainder filled in from reference TRBV9 and TRBJ2-7): DSGVTQTPKHLITATGQRVTLRCSPRSGDLSVYWYQQSLDQGLQFLIQYYNGEERAKGNILERFSAQQFPDLHSELNLSSLELGDSALYFCASSVGTSASEQYFGPGTRLTVT.